A single sample gave rise to the 10 T cell receptor beta chains below, sequenced in a study of blood T cell repertoires in COVID-19. Sequencing used immunoSEQ multiplex PCR; TCRdb keeps in-frame clones, though not all of them. The sample records about 90,000 clones, 70% to 85% being singletons. Sequenced sample: peripheral blood. The receptors were gathered from an older man with acute or convalescent COVID-19.

Here the CDR3 reads CASSLSGGMNTEAFF. The CDR3 region has the DNA TGTGCCAGCAGCTTAAGTGGGGGGATGAACACTGAAGCTTTCTTT. J is TRBJ1-1 and V is TRBV7-2; maybe TRBD1 (5 bases). This CDR3 comprises 15 residues. Germline CDR1 reads SGHTA; CDR2 reads FQGNSA. Trimming left V 2 bases short and J 0 bases short, with 10 bases between.

V usage is TRBV19 and J usage is TRBJ2-2; the match to TRBD1 covers 7 bases. This CDR3 is 14 amino acids long. Trimming at V came to 7 bases and at J to 2 bases, leaving 4 bases not matched to a gene. CDR1 LNHDA and CDR2 SQIVND come from the germline V gene (reference sequence). This CDR3 is CASTRDSNTGELFF. In nucleotides, the CDR3 is TGTGCCAGTACCCGGGACAGCAACACCGGGGAGCTGTTTTTT.

The rearrangement links TRBV5-4 to TRBJ2-3; D is perhaps TRBD1 (5 bases). Germline V gene lookup returns CDR1 SGHNT and CDR2 YYREEE (reference sequence). V dropped 0 bases and J dropped 4 bases, with 12 bases sitting between them. This CDR3 spans 15 amino acids. The CDR3 DNA is TGTGCCAGCAGCTTGGCCGTAGGGGTGGCAGATACGCAGTATTTT. Protein product: CASSLAVGVADTQYF.

The chain combines TRBV28 with TRBJ1-5; tentatively, D is TRBD1 (5 bases). Germline loops: CDR1 MDHEN, CDR2 SYDVKM. The CDR3 extends over 14 amino acids. Between the trimmed V and J ends, which lost 6 bases and 6 bases, there was a span of 15 bases. The CDR3 coding sequence is TGTGCCAGCAGCTCACAGGAGTCGGTTCAGCCCCAGCATTTT. Its protein is CASSSQESVQPQHF. The full variable domain, in which reference TRBV28 and TRBJ1-5 provide the parts outside the CDR3, is DVKVTQSSRYLVKRTGEKVFLECVQDMDHENMFWYRQDPGLGLRLIYFSYDVKMKEKGDIPEGYSVSREKKERFSLILESASTNQTSMYLCASSSQESVQPQHFGDGTRLSIL.

This chain joins TRBV2 and TRBJ2-3; no firm D call. The germline gives CDR1 SNHLY, CDR2 FYNNEI. The V and J ends lost 2 bases and 0 bases respectively, with 12 bases between them. CDR3 length equals 16 residues. CDR3 region: CASSENVALSTDTQYF. CDR3 nucleotide sequence: TGTGCCAGCAGTGAAAACGTGGCCTTAAGCACAGATACGCAGTATTTT.

The J gene is TRBJ2-2, the V gene TRBV12-2; TRBD2, the table's D call, lacks a check against the DNA. TRBV12-2 is a known pseudogene. The CDR3 consists of 16 residues. CDR3 sequence reads: CASRSRGVEGNGELFF. The CDR3 coding sequence is TGTGCAAGTCGCTCAAGAGGGGTGGAGGGGAACGGGGAGCTGTTTTTT.

The table lists this clone with a few counts. The chain recombines TRBV7-2 with TRBJ2-5, with a weak D call TRBD2 (5 bases). Trimming pared 3 bases from V and 1 base from J, leaving 12 bases between. The CDR3 totals 15 residues. Germline loops: CDR1 SGHTA, CDR2 FQGNSA. DNA of the CDR3: TGTGCCAGCAGCTTGAGAAGGGAGTCCCAAGAGACCCAGTACTTC. Protein: CASSLRRESQETQYF.

The table lists this clone with a count of one. The chain is built from TRBV7-8 and TRBJ2-1; D ambiguous. This CDR3 is built from 13 residues. The germline V and J ends were trimmed by 1 base and 5 bases, with 6 bases remaining between them. CDR1 and CDR2 (germline): SGHVS, FQNEAQ. CDR3 in amino acids: CASSLDRNNEQFF. CDR3 bases: TGTGCCAGCAGCTTAGACAGAAACAATGAGCAGTTCTTC. Full variable domain (remainder filled in from reference TRBV7-8 and TRBJ2-1): GAGVSQSPRYKVAKRGQDVALRCDPISGHVSLFWYQQALGQGPEFLTYFQNEAQLDKSGLPSDRFFAERPEGSVSTLKIQRTQQEDSAVYLCASSLDRNNEQFFGPGTRLTVL.

This rearrangement joins TRBV5-4 to TRBJ1-1; 8 bases are shared with TRBD1. This CDR3 region has 15 residues. Germline CDR1 is SGHNT and CDR2 is YYREEE (reference sequence). The junction had 7 bases not matched to a gene; V was cut back by 5 bases and J by 1 base. This CDR3 is CASRTDRGKNTEAFF. The CDR3 region has the DNA TGTGCCAGCAGAACTGACAGGGGAAAGAACACTGAAGCTTTCTTT.

This clone was found a few times. The chain has TRBV28 and TRBJ1-1; D is unresolved. CDR1 is MDHEN, CDR2 SYDVKM, per germline. V lost 5 bases to trimming and J lost 1 base, with 11 bases between them. The CDR3 loop spans 14 amino acids. Here the CDR3 DNA reads TGTGCCAGCAGTCCACATGAGGGGAACACTGAAGCTTTCTTT. This codes for CASSPHEGNTEAFF.